These T cell receptor beta chains were read from a single sample in a study of blood T cell repertoires in COVID-19. The data were produced by immunoSEQ multiplex PCR, yet TCRdb's version contains in-frame clones alone and is incomplete. The data hold under 250,000 clones, with roughly 85% observed a single time. Material: peripheral blood. These receptors originate from a man aged 50 to 60 with COVID-19, enrolled during active disease. CDR3s include the opening cysteine and the closing phenylalanine or tryptophan. The D gene is left open where the match is weak. Rows give clone size only sometimes, using once, few, many, or a class for an expanded clone.

v_gene	abundance	d_gene	j_gene	CDR3nt	CDR3aa
TRBV28	-	-	TRBJ1-2	TGTGCCAGCAGTTTCCCGCCCGGGACTCCGAGCTATGGCTACACCTTC	CASSFPPGTPSYGYTF
TRBV18	-	TRBD1	TRBJ1-2	TGTGCCAGCTCACTTGACAGGGCCTATGGCTACACCTTC	CASSLDRAYGYTF
TRBV30	-	-	TRBJ1-1	TGTGCCTGGAGTCTCGACACAAACACTGAAGCTTTCTTT	CAWSLDTNTEAFF
TRBV6-6	-	TRBD1	TRBJ1-2	TGTGCCAGCAGTTATCCCGGGACAGGGAAATATGGCTACACCTTC	CASSYPGTGKYGYTF
TRBV10-1	few	TRBD1	TRBJ2-3	TGCGCCAGCAGCGACAGGGGTGGTGGCACAGATACGCAGTATTTT	CASSDRGGGTDTQYF
TRBV10-1	-	-	TRBJ2-7	TGCGCCAGCTCCTGGGGCCTTAACAGGGACGAGCAGTACTTC	CASSWGLNRDEQYF
TRBV29-1	-	TRBD1	TRBJ1-5	TGCAGCGTCCAGGGGGCTAGCAATCAGCCCCAGCATTTT	CSVQGASNQPQHF
TRBV9	-	-	TRBJ1-3	TGTGCCAGCAGCGTTGGGGCCTTTGGAAACACCATATATTTT	CASSVGAFGNTIYF
TRBV7-9	few	TRBD1	TRBJ1-6	TGTGCCAGCAGCTTAGCCGGGACAGGGGGTTCACCCCTCCACTTT	CASSLAGTGGSPLHF
TRBV10-3	-	-	TRBJ1-5	TGTGCCATCAGTGATGGAGGGTTTGGCAATCAGCCCCAGCATTTT	CAISDGGFGNQPQHF
TRBV6-5	-	-	TRBJ1-1	TGTGCCAGCAGTTTTTGGAGTAACACTGAAGCTTTCTTT	CASSFWSNTEAFF
TRBV4-1	once	-	TRBJ1-6	TGCGCCAGCAGCCAAGCCCGTTTAGATAATTCACCCCTCCACTTT	CASSQARLDNSPLHF
TRBV5-1	-	-	TRBJ1-1	TGCGCCAGCAGCTTGGATGGGCAGGGCCACACTGAAGCTTTCTTT	CASSLDGQGHTEAFF
TRBV5-8	-	TRBD1	TRBJ1-5	TGTGCCAGCAGCTCCCGGGGACAGGCCCATCAGCCCCAGCATTTT	CASSSRGQAHQPQHF
TRBV14	few	TRBD2	TRBJ2-5	TGTGCCAGCAGCCCCAGGCTAGCGGGGGGGCGGAGAGAGACCCAGTACTTC	CASSPRLAGGRRETQYF
TRBV27	-	TRBD1	TRBJ2-7	TGTGCCAGCAGTACCGGGACAGGTTCCTACGAGCAGTACTTC	CASSTGTGSYEQYF
TRBV21-1	-	-	TRBJ1-2	TGTGCCAGCAGCAAACTGCCGGACAGGGTCGCTGGCTACACCTTC	CASSKLPDRVAGYTF
TRBV30	-	TRBD1	TRBJ2-7	TGTGCCTGGGAGACAGGGATCACCTACGAGCAGTACTTC	CAWETGITYEQYF
TRBV7-6	-	TRBD2	TRBJ2-1	TGTGCCAGCAGCTTAGGTACCTTTGGACTAGCGGGGGCCCGTTACAATGAGCAGTTCTTC	CASSLGTFGLAGARYNEQFF
TRBV3-1/TRBV3-2	-	-	TRBJ2-5	TGTGCCAGCAGCCAAGTCATGGGCGGGGTGGAGACCCAGTACTTC	CASSQVMGGVETQYF
TRBV29-1	few	-	TRBJ2-3	TGCAGCGTTGACCCGTCTACTCTGGCAGATACGCAGTATTTT	CSVDPSTLADTQYF
TRBV4-1	-	-	TRBJ1-1	TGCGCCAGCAGCCAAGGGCACCAGAACACTGAAGCTTTCTTT	CASSQGHQNTEAFF
TRBV6-5	many	-	TRBJ2-1	TGTGCCAGCAGCCGAAAGGGGCTTGATTTCTTC	CASSRKGLDFF
TRBV5-1	-	-	TRBJ2-5	TGCGCCAGCAGCTTGATCGGGGTCAACCAAGAGACCCAGTACTTC	CASSLIGVNQETQYF
TRBV12-3/TRBV12-4	-	-	TRBJ1-2	TGTGCCAGCAATGGCAACTATGGCTACACCTTC	CASNGNYGYTF
TRBV24-1	-	-	TRBJ2-5	TGTGCCACCAGTGACCCGCGGACAGAGCAAGAGACCCAGTACTTC	CATSDPRTEQETQYF
TRBV11-2	-	-	TRBJ2-1	TGTGCCAGCAGCTCAAGTTACAGGGAGACTGAGCAGTTCTTC	CASSSSYRETEQFF
TRBV18	-	-	TRBJ2-6	TGTGCCAGCTCACCACCGGGACATACGATCTCTGGGGCCAACGTCCTGACTTTC	CASSPPGHTISGANVLTF
TRBV11-3	-	-	TRBJ2-1	TGTGCCAGCAGCTTAGACGCCAGGTACAATGAGCAGTTCTTC	CASSLDARYNEQFF
TRBV7-8	-	TRBD1	TRBJ2-1	TGTGCCAGCAGCCAGGCTTATGGGACAGTTAGCAATGAGCAGTTCTTC	CASSQAYGTVSNEQFF
TRBV29-1	-	TRBD1	TRBJ1-3	TGCAGCGTCCTACAGGGGGCTGGTGGAAACACCATATATTTT	CSVLQGAGGNTIYF
TRBV9	-	TRBD1	TRBJ1-3	TGTGCCAGCAGCGAAACAGGGGTTGGAAACACCATATATTTT	CASSETGVGNTIYF
TRBV3-1/TRBV3-2	once	TRBD1	TRBJ2-3	TGTGCCAGCAGTGGGGACAGGGGGCAGTCAGATACGCAGTATTTT	CASSGDRGQSDTQYF
TRBV4-1	-	TRBD1	TRBJ1-5	TGCGCCAGCAGCCAGGGACAGGGGGCCGGACAGCCCCAGCATTTT	CASSQGQGAGQPQHF
TRBV4-1	once	TRBD1	TRBJ2-7	TGCGCCAGCAGCGCCCGGACAGGGTTCTCCTACGAGCAGTACTTC	CASSARTGFSYEQYF
TRBV7-2	few	TRBD1	TRBJ2-3	TGTGCCAGCAGCTCGTGGGACAGGAGCACAGATACGCAGTATTTT	CASSSWDRSTDTQYF
TRBV11-2	-	TRBD1	TRBJ1-2	TGTGCCAGCAGCTTAGAGACAGGGGTTACCTATGGCTACACCTTC	CASSLETGVTYGYTF
TRBV6-5	-	-	TRBJ2-5	TGTGCCAGCGCCCCTAGATACCAAGAGACCCAGTACTTC	CASAPRYQETQYF
TRBV27	-	-	TRBJ1-6	TGTGCCAGCAATTCAGTTGGGGGGGCACCCCTCCACTTT	CASNSVGGAPLHF
TRBV9	-	-	TRBJ2-2	TGTGCCAGCAGCGTCTCGGCAGGGAAGGCCGGGGAGCTGTTTTTT	CASSVSAGKAGELFF
TRBV4-3	-	TRBD1	TRBJ2-3	TGCGCCAGCAGCCAAGTCGGCAGGGGGAGAGCAGATACGCAGTATTTT	CASSQVGRGRADTQYF
TRBV9	-	-	TRBJ1-3	TGTGCCAGCAGCGTAGCGAGATTTTTGACGGGGAACACCATATATTTT	CASSVARFLTGNTIYF
TRBV28	-	-	TRBJ2-1	TGTGCCAGCCACCTATCCGCCTACAATGAGCAGTTCTTC	CASHLSAYNEQFF
TRBV3-1/TRBV3-2	-	TRBD1	TRBJ2-2	TGTGCCAGCAGCGACAGGGTCGGGGACACCGGGGAGCTGTTTTTT	CASSDRVGDTGELFF
TRBV27	-	-	TRBJ2-2	TGTGCCAGCAGTTTGGTGTCGGGAGTGCGAAGCGTAGCCGGGGAGCTGTTTTTT	CASSLVSGVRSVAGELFF
TRBV9	-	-	TRBJ2-3	TGTGCCAGCAGCGTAGCTACCGCAGATACGCAGTATTTT	CASSVATADTQYF
TRBV6-1	-	-	TRBJ1-3	TGTGCCAGCAGTGAACGGCCAGGGCGTGGAAACACCATATATTTT	CASSERPGRGNTIYF
TRBV7-2	-	-	TRBJ2-7	TGTGCCAGCAGCTTACCTGGGGGCGGGGGTTCCTACGAGCAGTACTTC	CASSLPGGGGSYEQYF
TRBV11-2	-	-	TRBJ2-7	TGTGCCAGCAGCTTAGGAGACAGTCCCCACTACGAGCAGTACTTC	CASSLGDSPHYEQYF
TRBV4-2	-	-	TRBJ2-7	TGTGCCAGCAGCCAAGATCGGGGGAGCGAGCAGTACTTC	CASSQDRGSEQYF
TRBV6-1	-	TRBD1	TRBJ1-3	TGTGCCAGCAGTGAGACAGGGAGCGGAAACACCATATATTTT	CASSETGSGNTIYF
TRBV6-5	-	-	TRBJ1-5	TGTGCCAGCAGTCAGCAGGCTAAAGCCCAGCATTTT	CASSQQAKAQHF
TRBV7-8	-	-	TRBJ2-4	TGTGCCAGCAGCTTTCGCCGCCCAGGGTCAGCCAAAAACATTCAGTACTTC	CASSFRRPGSAKNIQYF
TRBV10-3	-	-	TRBJ2-5	TGTGCCATCAGTGAGTCGGGGGCAGCCCAAGAGACCCAGTACTTC	CAISESGAAQETQYF
TRBV19	-	TRBD1	TRBJ1-6	TGTGCCAGTAGTACGGACAGGGGAGGAAATTCACCCCTCCACTTT	CASSTDRGGNSPLHF